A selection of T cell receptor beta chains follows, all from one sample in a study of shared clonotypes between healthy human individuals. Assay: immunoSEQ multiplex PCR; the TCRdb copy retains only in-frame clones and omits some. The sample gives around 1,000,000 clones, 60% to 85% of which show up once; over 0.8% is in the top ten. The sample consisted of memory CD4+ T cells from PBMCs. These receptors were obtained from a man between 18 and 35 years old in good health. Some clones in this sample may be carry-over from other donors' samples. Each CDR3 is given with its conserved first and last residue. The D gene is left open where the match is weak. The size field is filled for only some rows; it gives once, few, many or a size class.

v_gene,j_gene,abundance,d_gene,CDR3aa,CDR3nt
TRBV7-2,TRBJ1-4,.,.,CASSLYPVGEKLFF,TGTGCCAGCAGCTTATATCCTGTGGGGGAAAAACTGTTTTTT
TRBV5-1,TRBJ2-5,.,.,CAGSPNSDPGETQYF,TGCGCCGGCAGCCCGAACTCGGACCCTGGAGAGACCCAGTACTTC
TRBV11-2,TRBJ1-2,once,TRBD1,CASSFPWGRGRRGYTF,TGTGCCAGCAGCTTCCCTTGGGGCAGGGGGCGGAGGGGCTACACCTTC
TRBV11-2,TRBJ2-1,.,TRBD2,CASSPKTRFREDEQFF,TGTGCCAGCAGCCCTAAAACACGGTTCCGGGAGGATGAGCAGTTCTTC
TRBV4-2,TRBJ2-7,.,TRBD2,CASSQEQGGAYEQYF,TGTGCCAGCAGCCAAGAGCAGGGAGGGGCGTACGAGCAGTACTTC
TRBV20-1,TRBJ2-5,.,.,CSARDLGAQYF,TGCAGTGCTAGAGACCTCGGAGCCCAGTACTTC
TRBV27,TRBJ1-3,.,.,CASRGGLEFGNTIYF,TGTGCCAGCAGGGGCGGACTAGAGTTTGGGAACACCATATATTTT
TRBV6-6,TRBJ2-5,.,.,CASSYSKGGGETQYF,TGTGCCAGCAGTTACTCGAAGGGAGGTGGTGAGACCCAGTACTTC
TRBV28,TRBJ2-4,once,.,CASSLIRQVVKNIQYF,TGTGCCAGCAGTCTCATCCGACAGGTTGTCAAAAACATTCAGTACTTC
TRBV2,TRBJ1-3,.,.,CASSGRMSSGNTIYF,TGTGCCAGCAGTGGGCGGATGAGCTCTGGAAACACCATATATTTT
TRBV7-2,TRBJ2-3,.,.,CASSLFPYPGDTQYF,TGTGCCAGCAGCTTATTTCCGTATCCCGGAGATACGCAGTATTTT
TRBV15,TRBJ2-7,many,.,CATSRNIGGPYEQYF,TGTGCCACCAGCAGAAATATTGGGGGCCCCTACGAGCAGTACTTC
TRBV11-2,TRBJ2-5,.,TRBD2,CASSITSGSGETQYF,TGTGCCAGCAGCATCACTAGCGGGAGCGGGGAGACCCAGTACTTC
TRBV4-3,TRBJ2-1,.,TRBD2,CASSQERLAGGRGDEQFF,TGCGCCAGCAGCCAAGAAAGACTAGCGGGAGGGAGGGGTGATGAGCAGTTCTTC
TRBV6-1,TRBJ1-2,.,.,CAGSLSYPPNYGYTF,TGTGCCGGCTCACTATCGTACCCACCCAACTATGGCTACACCTTC
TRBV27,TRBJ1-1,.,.,CASSLAGKTEAFF,TGTGCCAGCAGTTTGGCAGGGAAGACTGAAGCTTTCTTT
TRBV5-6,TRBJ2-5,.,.,CASSLDRGVKETQYF,TGTGCCAGCAGCTTGGATCGAGGGGTCAAAGAGACCCAGTACTTC
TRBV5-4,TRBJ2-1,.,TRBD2,CASSSNPVGGSNEQFF,TGTGCCAGCAGCTCTAATCCCGTGGGGGGGAGCAATGAGCAGTTCTTC
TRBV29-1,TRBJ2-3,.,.,CSSDSGTDTQYF,TGCAGCTCGGATAGCGGAACAGATACGCAGTATTTT
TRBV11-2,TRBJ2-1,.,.,CASSLGLTHEQFF,TGTGCCAGCAGCCTCGGACTCACCCATGAGCAGTTCTTC
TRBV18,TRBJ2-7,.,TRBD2,CASSPNPGLAGSYEQYF,TGTGCCAGCTCACCAAATCCGGGACTAGCGGGTTCCTACGAGCAGTACTTC
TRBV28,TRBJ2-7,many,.,CASSPPNNYEQYF,TGTGCCAGCAGTCCTCCGAATAACTACGAGCAGTACTTC
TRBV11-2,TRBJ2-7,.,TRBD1,CASSLARDRSFYEQYF,TGTGCCAGCAGCTTGGCCCGGGACAGGTCCTTCTACGAGCAGTACTTC
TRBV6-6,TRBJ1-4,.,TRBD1,CASSYSMGTDNEKLFF,TGTGCCAGCAGTTACTCGATGGGGACAGATAATGAAAAACTGTTTTTT
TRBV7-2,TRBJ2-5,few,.,CASSGDGQETQYF,TGTGCCAGCAGCGGAGACGGCCAAGAGACCCAGTACTTC
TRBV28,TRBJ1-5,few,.,CASGGSNQPQHF,TGTGCCAGCGGTGGGAGCAATCAGCCCCAGCATTTT
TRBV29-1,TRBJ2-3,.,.,CSVGWDTQYF,TGCAGCGTAGGCTGGGATACGCAGTATTTT
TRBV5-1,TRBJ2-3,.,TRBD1,CASSDRGRKDTQYF,TGCGCCAGCAGCGACAGGGGGCGGAAAGATACGCAGTATTTT
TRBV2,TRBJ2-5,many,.,CASSEHSGAKETQYF,TGTGCCAGCAGTGAACACTCAGGGGCTAAAGAGACCCAGTACTTC
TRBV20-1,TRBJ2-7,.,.,CSASPGLEQYF,TGCAGTGCTAGTCCGGGTCTCGAGCAGTACTTC
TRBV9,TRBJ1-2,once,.,CASSVGPGMDGYTF,TGTGCCAGCAGCGTAGGGCCCGGGATGGATGGCTACACCTTC
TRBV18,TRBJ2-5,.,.,CASTPYDSLIQETQYF,TGTGCCAGCACACCATACGACAGCTTGATCCAAGAGACCCAGTACTTC
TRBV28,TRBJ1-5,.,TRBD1,CASTSGGTGGNQPQHF,TGTGCCAGCACCTCCGGGGGGACAGGGGGCAATCAGCCCCAGCATTTT
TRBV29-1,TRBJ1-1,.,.,CSVARDTEAFF,TGCAGCGTTGCCAGGGACACTGAAGCTTTCTTT
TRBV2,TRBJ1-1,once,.,CASRPQQNTEAFF,TGTGCCAGCAGACCACAGCAGAACACTGAAGCTTTCTTT